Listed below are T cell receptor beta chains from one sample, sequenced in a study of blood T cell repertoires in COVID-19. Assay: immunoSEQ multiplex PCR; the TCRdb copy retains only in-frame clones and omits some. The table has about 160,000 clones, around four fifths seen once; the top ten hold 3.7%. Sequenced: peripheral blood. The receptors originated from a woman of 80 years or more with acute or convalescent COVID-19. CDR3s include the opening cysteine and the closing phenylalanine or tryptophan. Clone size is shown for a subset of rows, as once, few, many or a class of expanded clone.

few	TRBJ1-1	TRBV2	CASRPQSGLLF
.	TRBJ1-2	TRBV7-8	CASSLAGVGNYGYTF
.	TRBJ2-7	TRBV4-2	CASSPAGTGGQYF
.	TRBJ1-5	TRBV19	CASSPSNQPQHF
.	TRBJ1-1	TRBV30	CAWSPLNTEAFF
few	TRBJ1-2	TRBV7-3	CASSLSRDRGPKRRGYTF
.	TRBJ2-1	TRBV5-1	CASAPLAGGSGSDEQFF
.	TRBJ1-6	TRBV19	CASTLPNSPLHF
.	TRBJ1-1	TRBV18	CASSPGHRNTEAFF
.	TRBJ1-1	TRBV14	CASRNTEEAFF
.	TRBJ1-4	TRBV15	CATSRKDRGEKLFF
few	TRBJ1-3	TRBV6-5	CASRRQGIFGNTIYF
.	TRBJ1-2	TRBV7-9	CASSLDLAPYGYTF
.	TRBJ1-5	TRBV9	CASSDSPSNQPQHF
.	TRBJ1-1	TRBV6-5	CASRPNLQGLAEAFF
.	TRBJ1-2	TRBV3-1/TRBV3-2	CASSQNQQGYYGYTF
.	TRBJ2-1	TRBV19	CASTLGLAGDEQFF
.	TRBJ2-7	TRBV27	CASSFSRGGSFEQYF
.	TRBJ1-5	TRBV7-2	CASSEDREQPQHF
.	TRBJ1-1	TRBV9	CASSRQGTTEAFF
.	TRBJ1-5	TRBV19	CASSQGLGNQPQHF
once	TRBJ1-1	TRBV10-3	CAISLRDRDPEAFF
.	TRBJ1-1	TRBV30	CAWSPGLLNTEAFF
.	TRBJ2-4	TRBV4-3	CASSQVAGGQNIQYF
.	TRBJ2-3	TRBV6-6	CANSGGPTDTQYF
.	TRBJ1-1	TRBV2	CASSDGTLNTEAFF
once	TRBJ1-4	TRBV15	CATSRGQRTDEKLFF
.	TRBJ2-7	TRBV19	CASSIPGQGANEQYF
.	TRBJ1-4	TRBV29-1	CSAGGQDNEKLFF
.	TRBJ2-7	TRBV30	CAWRTSGTYEQYF
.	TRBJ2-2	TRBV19	CASTPSGLHGELFF
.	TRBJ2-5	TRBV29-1	CSVGGPSETQYF